The subject of this entry is one T cell receptor beta chain. The sample is drawn from a study of blood T cell repertoires in COVID-19. The wider study: The United States, Italy and Spain were the sources of the acute and convalescent COVID-19 samples. T cells, B-cell-depleted T cells, or PBMCs provided the cDNA or gDNA that served as material.

Enrolled during active infection, Seattle patients were then followed longitudinally. This CDR3 contains 16 residues. Deletions cut 5 bases from V and 0 bases from J, with 14 bases between. CDR1 and CDR2 (germline): SGHNT, YENEEA. Original handling: Amplification with reference gene primers provided the estimates of nucleated cell counts. Using immunoSEQ multiplex PCR, the repertoire was profiled, and TCRdb retains in-frame clones only, with some absent. V, J and clone size are taken as reported in that table, and D and trimming were inferred from the DNA itself. Here the sample spans more than 150,000 clones, roughly 94% being singletons.

The genes are TRBV11-3 and TRBJ2-1, with a tentative D call TRBD1 (5 bases). The TCR originated in a man younger than 40 with COVID-19, enrolled during active disease. The sample taken for sequencing was peripheral blood. The CDR3 DNA is TGTGCCAGCAGCGCACAACAGGCGAGCTCCTACAATGAGCAGTTCTTC. It is translated as CASSAQQASSYNEQFF.